This T cell receptor (beta chain) was recovered during a study of cytomegalovirus exposure and HLA in healthy donors (dated by TCRdb to about 2017). Looking at the study overall: In an earlier analysis of roughly 590 of the donors, 276 Gb of sequence data and 100 million or so unique TCR beta sequences from roughly 180 million T cells were reported. An early release covering 500 to 750 HLA-typed donors comprised about 290 gigabases of sequencing data and around 80 million unique TCR sequences. The genetic ancestry cluster associated with self-reported Caucasian donors included around 76% of the approximately 400 genotyped donors. The study aimed to test whether cataloging public T cell receptors could reveal signatures of past pathogen exposure. The study profiled the T cell repertoires of some 610 subjects by immunosequencing and related them to cytomegalovirus serostatus. A separate validation cohort of some 130 different subjects was used in addition to the roughly 670-subject first cohort. The study combined high-throughput TCR immunosequencing, statistical association of individual TCRs with disease status, and machine learning to predict cytomegalovirus infection status. A later analysis re-analyzed previously published TCR beta repertoires from about 600 donors and added high-resolution HLA genotyping to study TCR occurrence patterns. Rather than drawing on any new phenotypic data, the later analysis identified candidate immune exposures from TCR beta sequences and the way those sequences occurred across donors. An earlier analysis of 450 to 750 of the donors used high-throughput TCR beta sequencing to judge whether each TCR beta V gene segment behaved as functional or pseudogenic. Donor age, sex, ethnicity and CMV serostatus were compiled alongside the repertoire data. A later genetic analysis took genome-wide SNP genotypes for about 55% of the 666 donors and used that subset as a discovery cohort. Every repertoire in the discovery cohort had been generated on one and the same sequencing platform. HLA typing included class I and class II loci at four-digit resolution. The number of donors typed differed by locus, with 629-630 for A, B, C, DRB1 and DQB1, over 500 for DQA1, 600 to 610 for DPA1, and roughly 450 for DPB1. Roughly 5 DR-DQ haplotypes were handled as single units for association and clustering, since linkage in the cohort was strong. Across about 380 genotyped donors of the cohort, an average of 235,054 unique TCR beta nucleotide sequences per donor were sequenced, and roughly 20% of those sequences were non-productive.

The cohort was made up of under 800 healthy bone marrow donors. At the time of sampling, every cohort member was nominally healthy, though immune exposures that went unrecorded were likely present. The donor was CMV seropositive and belonged to the group of a few hundred seropositive cohort members. Each donor provided a peripheral blood sample, and peripheral blood mononuclear cells were used for TCR beta sequencing. Genomic DNA extraction from the blood cell samples was performed with the Qiagen DNeasy Blood Extraction Kit. About this clone: Its antigen specificity is not known. Base qualities were left out, and no much larger clone turns up one base away.

Beyond this particular receptor, the publication reports: Several of the top co-occurrence clusters appeared to be linked to parvovirus B19, influenza, CMV and Epstein-Barr virus, according to a later analysis. A group of highly shared sequence variants was considered likely to be a technical artifact of the sequencing pipeline. According to a later genetic analysis, donors in an Asian-associated ancestry cluster had fewer N-insertions in productive TCRs than the approximately 650-donor mean. When HLA alleles, especially DR and DQ, strongly co-occurred, TCR associations were difficult to assign to individual alleles. Because HLA typing was unavailable for some donors at each locus, only the typed subset was used in association tests. In this cohort, only TCR beta chains were sequenced, and detectable features were limited by the absence of alpha or paired-chain data. A further reported finding was that TCR beta sequences accurately predicted the HLA-A and HLA-B alleles for most subjects in the first cohort. Compared with equally common non-associated chains, HLA-associated TCR beta chains in a later analysis were more clonally expanded and had lower generation probabilities. In a later genetic analysis, a missense DCLRE1C variant was associated with V-gene and J-gene trimming of TCR beta chains, and the association was replicated in an independent cohort. The study listed 150 to 200 TCR beta chains as associated with cytomegalovirus. Cytomegalovirus status was reported to be diagnosed by the classifier with high specificity and sensitivity in both the original and validation cohorts. Specific HLA alleles were associated with 18,000 or so TCR beta sequences at a false discovery rate of 0.05 in a later analysis. The authors suggested that the approach could potentially be generalized to other disease states and immunological phenotypes. Most CMV-associated TCR beta chains appeared to be HLA-restricted in a later analysis, and the HLA associations seemed to be driven largely by CMV exposure. While some public TCRs were present in many individuals, most TCR sequences turned up only very rarely across donors. For the cohort, immune exposure information was limited to CMV serostatus. A later analysis found that TCR association rates varied across HLA loci, with DRB1 alleles showing the most associated TCRs and HLA-C alleles the fewest. In vitro tests confirmed that a few of the cytomegalovirus-associated TCR beta chains recognize cytomegalovirus antigens. Because counts were too low, roughly 16 rarely observed V segments, including chromosome 9 orphons, were left out of the earlier analysis of a few hundred of the donors. Some IMGT-functional V segments, including TRBV6-2 and TRBV6-3, could not be told apart with the 87-base-pair reads, so those segments were excluded. Broadly in line with IMGT annotations, most TCR beta V segments showed up in productive rearrangements about 87% or about 30% of the time in an earlier analysis of roughly 590 of the donors. Presence/absence analyses assumed roughly uniform sequencing depth across donors, an assumption that may not hold. Correlated functional status among segregating V segments might be attributable to linkage disequilibrium, but an unknown experimental factor could not be ruled out.

V and J lose 6 bases and 2 bases, and a span of 10 bases separates them. Its CDR3 holds 13 amino acids, cysteine through phenylalanine. Just CDR3 DNA is preserved here, 39 bases in frame from base 1. CDR1 and CDR2 are drawn from the germline V gene: KGHSH, LQKENI. The library was prepared using the immunoSEQ multiplex PCR assay. The multiplex PCR relied on a mix of 60 forward primers for TCR Vbeta segments and 13 reverse primers for TCR Jbeta segments. Amplification of the CDR3 region of rearranged TCR beta genes was performed with a multiplex PCR assay on genomic DNA. The amplified TCR beta libraries were sequenced on the Illumina HiSeq System as 87-base-pair reads. For the original study's pipeline: A later analysis tallied 75 million to 95 million unique TCR beta chains across the 610 or so repertoires, and around 9.9 million of those chains were shared by two or more donors. A nearest-neighbor algorithm error-corrected the raw reads and collapsed the reads into unique sequences, merging closely related sequences to remove PCR and sequencing errors. V, D and J gene segments were assigned by aligning CDR3 sequences to IMGT reference sequences. For a sequence to be retained, a match of at least six nucleotides to both a V gene segment and a J gene segment was required. A rearrangement was called productive if the CDR3 had no stop codons and remained in frame with V and J, and every other rearrangement was called non-productive. Following IMGT convention, CDR3 was defined as the stretch from the second conserved V-encoded cysteine to the conserved J-encoded phenylalanine. The earlier analysis of approximately 500 of the donors excluded sequences that lacked an unambiguous match to a single V gene segment. In an earlier analysis of 450 to 700 of the donors, V segments were called functional above 56.7% productive rearrangements and were called segregating when the between-donor standard deviation exceeded 5%. A statistical classification framework was built for diagnosing cytomegalovirus status from the catalog of TCR beta chain sequences. In a later analysis, V and J genes were assigned by comparing TCR nucleotide sequences against IMGT/GENE-DB human TR gene sequences. Using the TCRdist pipeline, a later analysis assigned CDR3 sequences along with most-parsimonious VDJ recombination scenarios. A later analysis defined each TCR beta chain by its CDR3 amino acid sequence plus V-gene family, and excluded reads lacking a unique V-gene family. In a later analysis, a few hundred highly shared, low-generation-probability nucleotide sequences were removed to address suspected cross-contamination and a sequencing artifact. A later analysis calculated a clonal expansion index for each public chain from normalized within-repertoire ranks of inferred template counts. Generation probabilities in a later analysis came from a VDJ recombination model fitted to out-of-frame rearrangements, and those results were checked against IGoR. In a later analysis, hypergeometric tests were used to score TCR-TCR, TCR-HLA and TCR-CMV co-occurrence, with a repertoire-size bias correction applied to TCR pairs. In a later analysis, false discovery rates were estimated by permuting HLA or CMV assignments 20 times. In a later analysis, co-occurring TCRs were grouped with DBSCAN, and TCRdist sequence similarity was added when clustering was performed within HLA-allele-positive subsets. Repertoires with fewer than 30,000 or more than 120,000 public chains were left out of co-occurrence clustering, as were about five repertoires with anomalous nucleotide sharing. TCRdb's version of the immuneACCESS table is confined to in-frame rearrangements and falls short of the full clone set. An unresolved V gene accounts for under half of the shortfall where checked; the remainder is of unknown origin. V, J and clone size derive from that table, while D and trimming were established from the DNA sequence. The sample table lists around 140,000 clones, approximately 78% of them with a count of one. 2% to 2.5% of the sample is taken by the ten largest.

The TCR comes from a woman younger than 35 in good health and CMV-seropositive. What was sequenced was PBMCs. The sequence is built from TRBV18 and TRBJ2-5; a weak D assignment points to TRBD2 (6 bases agree). Here the CDR3 is given as CASSRDEQETQYF. In nucleotide form, the sequence is TGTGCCAGCTCGCGGGACGAACAAGAGACCCAGTACTTC.